Reported below is one T cell receptor (beta chain). The data were taken from a study of cytomegalovirus exposure and HLA in healthy donors. The validation cohort, a group of 120 or so subjects, included the donors and was separate from the roughly 670-subject first cohort. The V segment lost 4 bases and the J segment 4 bases; nucleotides outside the gene matches: 10. The CDR3 is 15 amino acids. Germline V gene data show CDR1 as LNHDA and CDR2 as SQIVND (reference sequence). Method: immunoSEQ multiplex PCR; TCRdb's copy keeps in-frame clones and lacks some. The sample has more than 65,000 clones; 95% to 97% are singletons.

The rearrangement uses TRBV19 and TRBJ2-7, with 7 nucleotides matching TRBD1. The sequencing input was PBMCs. The TCR comes from a woman between 18 and 29 years old in good health and CMV-seronegative. The CDR3 DNA follows: TGTGCCAGTAGTACCCAGGGGGTCTCGGCTTACGAGCAGTACTTC. It is translated as CASSTQGVSAYEQYF.